This T cell receptor beta chain emerged from a study of T cells after yellow fever vaccination. Turning to the study itself: Preparation of the low-cell-number fractions used SMART-Seq v4 Ultra Low Input.

TCRdb redid the calling of the 5' RACE reads with MiXCR, one entry per CDR3 protein. The table shows about 400,000 distinct CDR3 sequences, with 6.2% occurring only once. The specimen comprised PBMCs, sampled 5 days after the yellow fever booster vaccination. This clonotype was obtained from a man aged 25 to 40 who received the YFV17D yellow fever vaccine.

The CDR3 region is CASSPVGYEQFF. The CDR3 coding sequence is TGTGCCAGCAGCCCAGTGGGGTACGAGCAGTTCTTC. The gene calls are TRBV7-9 and TRBJ2-1; no clear D. V lost 5 bases and J 10 bases, leaving 12 bases between the germline ends. CDR1 is SEHNR, CDR2 FQNEAQ, per germline (reference sequence). The CDR3 totals 12 residues.